This entry lists 10 T cell receptor beta chains sequenced from one sample in a study of T cell changes during pregnancy in multiple sclerosis. Some clones are missing from TCRdb's copy, which holds only in-frame ones; the method was immunoSEQ multiplex PCR. Here the sample spans approximately 11,000 clones, over 90% being singletons. This specimen was CD4+ T cells from peripheral blood mononuclear cells, taken before pregnancy. The receptors stem from a female donor with multiple sclerosis, enrolled in a pregnancy study.

This chain joins TRBV2 and TRBJ2-5, with TRBD1 as a possible D gene (5 bases). The germline V gene encodes CDR1 SNHLY and CDR2 FYNNEI. The CDR3 consists of 13 residues. V lost 5 bases to trimming and J lost 1 base, with 8 bases between them. The DNA of the CDR3 is TGTGCCAGCAGTTCCCAGGGCCAAGAGACCCAGTACTTC. Translation: CASSSQGQETQYF.

V gene TRBV5-1 combines with J gene TRBJ2-5; D might be TRBD2 (6 bases). The CDR3 totals 15 residues. Trimming stripped 1 base from V and 1 base from J, with 11 bases between. In germline, CDR1 is SGHRS, CDR2 YFSETQ. The CDR3 DNA is TGCGCCAGCAGCTTGTACCCGGGAGCCCAAGAGACCCAGTACTTC. The encoded protein is CASSLYPGAQETQYF.

The chain carries TRBV29-1 and TRBJ1-2; D gene ambiguous. Trimming took off 4 bases at V and 4 bases at J, with 10 bases between the two ends. CDR1 and CDR2 (germline): SQVTM, ANQGSEA. CDR3 length: 12 amino acids. CDR3 bases: TGCAGCGTTGTAGTGGGAGGCTATGGCTACACCTTC. Protein: CSVVVGGYGYTF. The whole variable domain, remainder taken from reference TRBV29-1 and TRBJ1-2, is SAVISQKPSRDICQRGTSLTIQCQVDSQVTMMFWYRQQPGQSLTLIATANQGSEATYESGFVIDKFPISRPNLTFSTLTVSNMSPEDSSIYLCSVVVGGYGYTFGSGTRLTVV.

This rearrangement joins TRBV5-1 to TRBJ2-7, with D possibly matching TRBD1 (5 bases). CDR1 is SGHRS, CDR2 YFSETQ, per germline. The CDR3 is 15 amino acids. The V gene lost 3 bases and the J gene lost 0 bases, with 13 bases spanning the gap. CDR3 sequence reads: CASSSRQTASYEQYF. Written as DNA, the CDR3 is TGCGCCAGCAGCTCGAGACAGACAGCCTCCTACGAGCAGTACTTC. The whole variable domain, filled in from reference TRBV5-1 and TRBJ2-7, reads KAGVTQTPRYLIKTRGQQVTLSCSPISGHRSVSWYQQTPGQGLQFLFEYFSETQRNKGNFPGRFSGRQFSNSRSEMNVSTLELGDSALYLCASSSRQTASYEQYFGPGTRLTVT.

V gene TRBV10-1 combines with J gene TRBJ2-3; D is ambiguous. This CDR3 has 15 amino acids. Trimming took 6 bases from V and 7 from J, leaving 20 bases between them. Germline V gene lookup returns CDR1 WNHNN and CDR2 SYGVQD (reference sequence). CDR3 nucleotide sequence: TGCGCCAGCAGCCCCGACTCGGTTTCGGCCCATACGCAGTATTTT. Protein product: CASSPDSVSAHTQYF.

This chain uses TRBV19 with TRBJ1-2; D unresolved. CDR3 size: 13 residues. V lost 3 bases and J 4 bases, leaving 9 bases between the germline ends. From germline, CDR1 is LNHDA and CDR2 SQIVND (reference sequence). CDR3 amino acids: CASSMASVYGYTF. The CDR3 nucleotides are TGTGCCAGTAGTATGGCCTCCGTCTATGGCTACACCTTC.

This chain joins TRBV18 and TRBJ1-2, with D possibly matching TRBD1 (6 bases). Germline V gives CDR1 KGHSH, CDR2 LQKENI. The V gene lost 2 bases and the J gene lost 2 bases, with 12 bases spanning the gap. CDR3 length equals 15 residues. CDR3 bases: TGTGCCAGCTCACCATTTTCGACAGGAAACTATGGCTACACCTTC. This encodes CASSPFSTGNYGYTF.

The chain couples TRBV6-6 to TRBJ1-1; TRBD1 agrees at 7 bases. Losses at the gene ends were 2 bases for V and 4 bases for J; bases not matched to a gene: 4. From germline, CDR1 is MNHNY and CDR2 SVGAGI (reference sequence). CDR3 length: 14 residues. The CDR3 DNA is TGTGCCAGCAGTTACACCCAGGGGGGCACTGAAGCTTTCTTT. It codes for CASSYTQGGTEAFF.

V gene TRBV4-2 combines with J gene TRBJ2-5; 7 nucleotides agree with TRBD2. Germline V gene sequence: CDR1 LGHNA, CDR2 YNFKEQ. The CDR3 consists of 15 residues. Trimming cost V 4 bases and J 5 bases; bases outside gene matches: 10. This CDR3 reads CASSPPDGGSETQYF. CDR3 DNA sequence: TGTGCCAGCAGCCCCCCAGACGGGGGGTCGGAGACCCAGTACTTC.

The V and J genes are TRBV5-1 and TRBJ2-3; TRBD2 matches 8 bases. The CDR3 length is 14 residues. Germline V gene lookup returns CDR1 SGHRS and CDR2 YFSETQ. Losses at the gene ends were 6 bases for V and 4 bases for J; bases not matched to a gene: 7. CDR3 nucleotide sequence: TGCGCCAGCATCCGGGGGGGGACACCAGATACGCAGTATTTT. This translates into CASIRGGTPDTQYF.